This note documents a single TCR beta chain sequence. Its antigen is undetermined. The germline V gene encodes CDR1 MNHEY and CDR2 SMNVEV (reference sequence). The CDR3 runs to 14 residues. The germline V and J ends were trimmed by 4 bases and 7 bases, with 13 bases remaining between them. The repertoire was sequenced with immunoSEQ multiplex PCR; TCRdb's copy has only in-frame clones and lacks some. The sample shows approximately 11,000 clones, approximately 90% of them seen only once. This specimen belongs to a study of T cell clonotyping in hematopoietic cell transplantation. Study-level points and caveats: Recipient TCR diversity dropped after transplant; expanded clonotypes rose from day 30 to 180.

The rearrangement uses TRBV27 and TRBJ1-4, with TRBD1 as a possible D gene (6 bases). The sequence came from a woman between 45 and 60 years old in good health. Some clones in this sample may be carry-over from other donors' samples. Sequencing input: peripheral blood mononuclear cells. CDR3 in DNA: TGTGCCAGCAGTTCAACAGGGACGGGTGAAAAACTGTTTTTT. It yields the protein CASSSTGTGEKLFF.